The T cell receptor (beta chain) under discussion was sequenced for a study of control samples from healthy donors and cancer patients. Per germline, CDR1 MGHDK and CDR2 SYGVNS. V lost 6 bases and J 8 bases, leaving 19 bases between the germline ends. The CDR3 sequence is 14 residues long. TCRdb keeps only in-frame clones here, not all; method: immunoSEQ multiplex PCR. The repertoire holds roughly 150,000 clones, 80% to 95% seen once, with 0.68% in the top ten. This clone was counted only a few times. The clonotype originates from a woman in her 30s in good health. Sequencing input: blood. The chain joins TRBV25-1 to TRBJ1-2, with D perhaps TRBD1 (5 bases). The CDR3 loop is CASRDSGRASGYTF. The CDR3 coding sequence is TGTGCCAGCAGGGATTCGGGCAGGGCAAGCGGCTACACCTTC.